The clone carrying this T cell receptor (beta chain) was detected ten times or more. What it recognizes is unknown. Template switching by 5'RACE produced TCR cDNA, adding a universal primer site and UMIs. TCRdb reanalysed the 5' RACE reads using MiXCR and keeps one entry per CDR3 protein. The table includes fewer than 90,000 distinct CDR3 sequences, about 6.6% detected once. This sample is part of a study of T cells after yellow fever vaccination. About the study: Fractions containing few cells were prepared with SMART-Seq v4 Ultra Low Input. General study points: The secondary T-cell response peaked on day 5, not day 15, but was weaker. Reappearance after the booster was observed for most primary-vaccination clones (roughly 97% CD4, roughly 90% CD8).

Trimming pared 11 bases from V and 5 bases from J, leaving 16 bases between. Germline V lookup: CDR1 ENHRY, CDR2 SYGVKD. CDR3 length: 12 amino acids. The origin of this receptor is a man between 18 and 35 years old who received the YFV17D yellow fever vaccine. The input for sequencing was CD8+ T cells sorted from PBMCs, taken around 5 days after the first yellow fever vaccination. The genes are TRBV10-3 and TRBJ2-7; D is tentatively TRBD1 or TRBD2 (6 bases each). The CDR3 reads CASLGGLNEQYF. Here the CDR3 DNA reads TGTGCCTCCCTGGGGGGCTTAAACGAGCAGTACTTC.